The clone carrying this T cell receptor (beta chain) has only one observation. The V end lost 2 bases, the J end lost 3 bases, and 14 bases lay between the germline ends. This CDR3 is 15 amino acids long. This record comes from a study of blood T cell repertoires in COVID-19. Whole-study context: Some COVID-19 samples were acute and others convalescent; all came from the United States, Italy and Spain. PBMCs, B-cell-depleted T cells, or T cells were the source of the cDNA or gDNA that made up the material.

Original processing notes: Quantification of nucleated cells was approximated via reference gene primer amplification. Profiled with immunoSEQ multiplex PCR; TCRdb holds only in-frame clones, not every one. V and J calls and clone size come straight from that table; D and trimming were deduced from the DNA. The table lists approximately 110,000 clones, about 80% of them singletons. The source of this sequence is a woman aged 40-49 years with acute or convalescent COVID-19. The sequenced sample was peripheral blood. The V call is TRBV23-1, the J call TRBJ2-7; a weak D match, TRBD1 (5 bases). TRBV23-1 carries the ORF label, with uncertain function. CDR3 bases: TGCGCCAGCAGTCAACCCAGGGCCCCGCACTACGAGCAGTACTTC. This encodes CASSQPRAPHYEQYF.